This T cell receptor beta chain was captured in a study of radiation and T cells in renal cell carcinoma. Points from the study as a whole: Top tumor clonotypes rose in blood 2 weeks post-radiation, then contracted. Baseline intratumoral clonotype presence is unknown without pretreatment biopsies.

To note about this clone: The antigen is not known.

TCRdb's table, derived via immunoSEQ multiplex PCR, lists solely in-frame clones and lacks some. Of some 72,000 clones in the sample, 82% are singletons; the top ten hold approximately 6%. V lost 6 bases, J lost 3 bases, and 9 bases lay in between. The CDR3 has 11 amino acids. Germline V gene lookup returns CDR1 DFQATT and CDR2 SNEGSKA (reference sequence). Time point described: blood 2 weeks post-SBRT. Treatment noted: 15 Gy SBRT to primary tumor, nephrectomy 4 weeks later. After SBRT, blood was collected at 2 and 4 weeks, plus baseline. The material was blood, obtained from a patient whose treatment included radiotherapy and nephrectomy. The chain uses TRBV20-1 and TRBJ2-7; the D call may be TRBD1 or TRBD2 (5 bases each). The clonotype originates from a man aged 60-69 years with renal cell carcinoma. CDR3 sequence reads: CSAPRGYEQYF. CDR3 DNA sequence: TGCAGTGCCCCGAGGGGCTACGAGCAGTACTTC.